The clone carrying this TCR beta chain was detected ten times or more. Time point meaning: persistent/refractory GD, antithyroid drugs over 5 years with positive TRAb. From PBMCs, RNA was extracted and then used to make the TCR library. This CDR3 is 13 amino acids long. Trimming cost V 2 bases and J 4 bases; bases outside gene matches: 4. Germline CDR1 and CDR2: SQVTM and ANQGSEA. This sample was taken from a study of regulatory T cells in long-lasting Graves disease. The authors built TCR beta libraries using iRepertoire HTBI primers and Arm-PCR of CDR3 regions. TCRdb recomputed calls from the multiplex PCR reads with MiXCR, one row per CDR3 protein. Altogether a few hundred thousand distinct CDR3 sequences are present, about 20% being singletons, with the ten largest covering about a quarter.

V usage is TRBV29-1 and J usage is TRBJ2-7; 8 bases are shared with TRBD2. Sequenced here: peripheral blood mononuclear cells (PBMCs), sampled when the disease was refractory, from a patient treated with antithyroid drugs. The source is a female donor with Graves disease. Written as DNA, the CDR3 is TGCAGCGTTGAACGGGAGGGCCGGTACGAGCAGTACTTC. This encodes CSVEREGRYEQYF.